One and the same sample provided the 13 T cell receptor beta chains below, sequenced in a study of cytomegalovirus exposure and HLA in healthy donors. Both 60 Vbeta primers and 13 Jbeta primers went into the PCR. Method: immunoSEQ multiplex PCR; TCRdb's copy keeps in-frame clones and lacks some. Of some 160,000 clones in the sample, roughly 80% are singletons; the top ten hold less than 2.5%. The sample taken for sequencing was PBMCs. Receptor source: a male donor in good health and CMV-seronegative.

The J gene is TRBJ1-2, the V gene TRBV28; tentative D call: TRBD1 (6 bases). In germline, CDR1 is MDHEN, CDR2 SYDVKM. V was trimmed by 3 bases and J by 4 bases, leaving 12 bases between them. The CDR3 spans 14 residues. CDR3 nucleotide sequence: TGTGCCAGCAGTTTCCAGAGGACAGTCTATGGCTACACCTTC. This gives the protein CASSFQRTVYGYTF.

The gene calls are TRBV7-9 and TRBJ1-2, with TRBD1 identical over 7 bases. Germline CDR1 and CDR2: SEHNR and FQNEAQ (reference sequence). The V and J ends lost 0 bases and 8 bases, in that order; junction bases with no gene match: 9. The CDR3 extends over 15 amino acids. In DNA, the CDR3 is TGTGCCAGCAGCTTAGCTGGCCCAACAGGGGTAGGCTACACCTTC. Translating gives CASSLAGPTGVGYTF.

Comments on this clone: Since no conserved phenylalanine or tryptophan closes the CDR3, a read error is the likely cause. The chain combines TRBV2 with TRBJ1-2; D is undetermined. Germline CDR1 reads SNHLY; CDR2 reads FYNNEI. The CDR3 spans 16 residues. Trimming removed 3 bases at V and 2 bases at J, with 16 bases between. This CDR3 reads CASSDPREALNYGYTL. In nucleotides, the CDR3 is TGTGCCAGCAGTGACCCAAGGGAGGCCCTGAACTATGGCTACACCCTC.

Here the CDR3 DNA reads TGTGCCAGCAGCTTAGGTGGGACAGGGGGAGAGACCCAGTACTTC. It encodes CASSLGGTGGETQYF. The V and J genes are TRBV7-7 and TRBJ2-5, with 11 bases matching TRBD1. This CDR3 has 15 amino acids. The germline CDR1 and CDR2 sequences are SSHAT and FNYEAQ (reference sequence). After removal of 1 base from V and 4 bases from J, the junction contained 2 bases not matched to a gene.

The V and J genes are TRBV11-2 and TRBJ2-1; 11 bases match TRBD1. Losses at the gene ends were 0 bases for V and 7 bases for J; bases not matched to a gene: 5. Germline CDR1 and CDR2: SGHAT and FQNNGV. This CDR3 is built from 16 residues. The CDR3 protein is CASSLDGTGGVNEQFF. Here the CDR3 DNA reads TGTGCCAGCAGCTTAGATGGGACAGGGGGTGTAAATGAGCAGTTCTTC.

The chain couples TRBV29-1 to TRBJ1-2; no clear D gene. This CDR3 has 13 amino acids. Germline assignment: CDR1 SQVTM and CDR2 ANQGSEA. V lost 1 base, J lost 8 bases, and 14 bases lay in between. Here the CDR3 DNA reads TGCAGCGTTGAAGTCCCGCGAATCTCGGGCTACACCTTC. Its translation: CSVEVPRISGYTF.

The rearrangement joins TRBV25-1 to TRBJ2-7, with 9 bases fitting TRBD1. Germline V gene data show CDR1 as MGHDK and CDR2 as SYGVNS. With V trimmed by 6 bases and J by 4 bases, 7 bases remained unmatched. The CDR3 is 14 residues long. CDR3 sequence reads: CASSVGTGFYEQYF. CDR3 in DNA: TGTGCCAGCAGCGTCGGGACAGGGTTTTACGAGCAGTACTTC.

The chain uses TRBV11-3 and TRBJ1-1; D gene uncertain. The CDR3 spans 14 residues. Trimming took 6 bases from V and 1 from J, leaving 12 bases between them. Germline V gene sequence: CDR1 SGHNT, CDR2 YENEEA. The CDR3 DNA follows: TGTGCCAGCAGTTTAAACCGGGGGAACACTGAAGCTTTCTTT. Protein: CASSLNRGNTEAFF. Looking up the rest from reference TRBV11-3 and TRBJ1-1 gives the full variable domain: EAGVVQSPRYKIIEKKQPVAFWCNPISGHNTLYWYLQNLGQGPELLIRYENEEAVDDSQLPKDRFSAERLKGVDSTLKIQPAELGDSAVYLCASSLNRGNTEAFFGQGTRLTVV.

The genes are TRBV6-5 and TRBJ2-3, with D perhaps TRBD2 (6 bases). V gave up 8 bases and J gave up 2 bases, with 17 bases separating them. This CDR3 region has 15 residues. CDR1 is MNHEY and CDR2 is SVGAGI in the germline V gene. CDR3 sequence reads: CASLRRAGITDTQYF. Written as DNA, the CDR3 is TGTGCCAGCCTAAGAAGGGCGGGGATCACAGATACGCAGTATTTT.

The chain recombines TRBV15 with TRBJ1-3, with D unclear. The V gene lost 3 bases and the J gene lost 2 bases, with 5 bases spanning the gap. There are 13 residues in the CDR3. The germline V gene encodes CDR1 LNHNV and CDR2 YYDKDF (reference sequence). The CDR3 protein is CATSRETGNTIYF. The CDR3 DNA follows: TGTGCCACCAGCAGGGAGACTGGAAACACCATATATTTT.

The chain employs TRBV5-1 and TRBJ1-3; the D is unclear. CDR1 and CDR2 (germline): SGHRS, YFSETQ. The CDR3 spans 16 residues. Trimming removed 4 bases from V and 0 bases from J, with 14 bases in between. The CDR3 DNA reads TGCGCCAGCAGCCCAGGTGTACTGGCCTCTGGAAACACCATATATTTT. The encoded protein is CASSPGVLASGNTIYF.

The gene calls are TRBV6-5 and TRBJ1-4; D is unresolved. This CDR3 has 14 residues. Germline V gene lookup returns CDR1 MNHEY and CDR2 SVGAGI. V lost 3 bases and J 8 bases, leaving 13 bases between the germline ends. CDR3 bases: TGTGCCAGCAGTTATAAGGGAGTAGTGGAAAAACTGTTTTTT. This translates into CASSYKGVVEKLFF.

The V call is TRBV9, the J call TRBJ1-2; maybe TRBD1 (6 bases). The V end was cut by 3 bases, the J end by 4 bases, with 19 bases between. There are 16 residues in the CDR3. CDR1 and CDR2 (germline): SGDLS, YYNGEE. The CDR3 DNA reads TGTGCCAGCAGCGGGGGGGGGCGAATTGACTTCTATGGCTACACCTTC. Encoded protein: CASSGGGRIDFYGYTF. Supplemented by reference TRBV9 and TRBJ1-2, the full variable domain reads DSGVTQTPKHLITATGQRVTLRCSPRSGDLSVYWYQQSLDQGLQFLIQYYNGEERAKGNILERFSAQQFPDLHSELNLSSLELGDSALYFCASSGGGRIDFYGYTFGSGTRLTVV.